The entry that follows covers one T cell receptor (beta chain) sequence. What it binds is not known. Clones were sequenced by immunoSEQ multiplex PCR, and TCRdb holds only the in-frame ones, with some missing. The top ten hold roughly 1.1% of the sample, which has millions of clones, over 85% seen once. CD45RO-negative, CCR7-positively selected cells formed the naive CD8 fraction, excluding terminally differentiated effector memory CD45RA+ cells. The data were obtained in a study of shared clonotypes between healthy human individuals. Overall study results and limits: Specimens sampled were limited to blood, with tissue repertoires likely differing.

This receptor was obtained from a young man in good health. Sequenced material: naive CD8+ T cells sorted from blood.

CDR3 sequence reads: CASSLSQNTGELFF. CDR3 coding DNA: TGTGCCAGCAGCTTAAGCCAGAACACCGGGGAGCTGTTTTTT. The rearrangement joins TRBV7-9 to TRBJ2-2; no clear D. Germline CDR1 reads SEHNR; CDR2 reads FQNEAQ (reference sequence). Trimming stripped 2 bases from V and 1 base from J, with 5 bases between. This CDR3 has 14 residues.